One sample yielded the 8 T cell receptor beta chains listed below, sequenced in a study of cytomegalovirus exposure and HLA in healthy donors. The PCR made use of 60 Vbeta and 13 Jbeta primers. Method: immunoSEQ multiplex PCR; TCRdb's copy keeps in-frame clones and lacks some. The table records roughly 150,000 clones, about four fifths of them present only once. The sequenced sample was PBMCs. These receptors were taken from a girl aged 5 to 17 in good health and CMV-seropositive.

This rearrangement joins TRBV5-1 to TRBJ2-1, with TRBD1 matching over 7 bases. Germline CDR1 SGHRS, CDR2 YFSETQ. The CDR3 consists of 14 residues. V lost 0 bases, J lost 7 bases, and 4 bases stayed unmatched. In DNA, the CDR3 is TGCGCCAGCAGCTTGGAGGAGGACAGGAATGAGCAGTTCTTC. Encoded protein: CASSLEEDRNEQFF.

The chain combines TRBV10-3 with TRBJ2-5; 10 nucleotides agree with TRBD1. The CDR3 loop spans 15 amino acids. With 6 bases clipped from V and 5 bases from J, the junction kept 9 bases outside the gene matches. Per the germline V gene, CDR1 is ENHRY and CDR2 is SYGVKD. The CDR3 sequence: CAIRANLDRGETQYF. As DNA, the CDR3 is TGTGCCATCAGGGCGAATTTGGACAGGGGGGAGACCCAGTACTTC.

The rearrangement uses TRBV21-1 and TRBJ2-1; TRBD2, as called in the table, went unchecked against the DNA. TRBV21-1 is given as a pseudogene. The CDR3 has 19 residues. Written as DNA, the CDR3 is TGTGCCAGCAGCAAAGGGCCCTCTACTAGCGGGAGCTCCTACAATGAGCAGTTCTTC. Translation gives CASSKGPSTSGSSYNEQFF.

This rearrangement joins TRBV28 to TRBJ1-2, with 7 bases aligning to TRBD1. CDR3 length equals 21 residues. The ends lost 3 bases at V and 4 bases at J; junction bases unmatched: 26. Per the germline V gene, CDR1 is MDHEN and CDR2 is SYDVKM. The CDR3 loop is CASSFTVTSFPKGASGYGYTF. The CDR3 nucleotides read TGTGCCAGCAGTTTTACCGTAACCAGTTTTCCCAAGGGGGCCTCTGGCTATGGCTACACCTTC.

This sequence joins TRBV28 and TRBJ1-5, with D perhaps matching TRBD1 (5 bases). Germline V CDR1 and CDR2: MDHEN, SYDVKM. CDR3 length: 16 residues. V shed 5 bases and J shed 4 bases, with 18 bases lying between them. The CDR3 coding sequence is TGTGCCAGCAGTCCCAAGTGGGGGGGTGGTAATCAGCCCCAGCATTTT. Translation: CASSPKWGGGNQPQHF. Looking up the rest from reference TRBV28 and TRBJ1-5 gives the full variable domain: DVKVTQSSRYLVKRTGEKVFLECVQDMDHENMFWYRQDPGLGLRLIYFSYDVKMKEKGDIPEGYSVSREKKERFSLILESASTNQTSMYLCASSPKWGGGNQPQHFGDGTRLSIL.

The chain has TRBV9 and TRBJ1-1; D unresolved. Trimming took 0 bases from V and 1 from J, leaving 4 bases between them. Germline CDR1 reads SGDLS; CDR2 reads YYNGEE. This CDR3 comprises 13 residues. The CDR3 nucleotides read TGTGCCAGCAGCGTAGACAGGAACACTGAAGCTTTCTTT. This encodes CASSVDRNTEAFF.

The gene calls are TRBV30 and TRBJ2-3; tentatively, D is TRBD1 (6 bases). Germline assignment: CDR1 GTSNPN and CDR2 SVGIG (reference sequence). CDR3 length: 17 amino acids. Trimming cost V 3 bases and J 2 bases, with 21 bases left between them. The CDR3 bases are TGTGCCTGGAGCGGTACAGGGCGCTTTACTTTCACAGATACGCAGTATTTT. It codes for CAWSGTGRFTFTDTQYF.

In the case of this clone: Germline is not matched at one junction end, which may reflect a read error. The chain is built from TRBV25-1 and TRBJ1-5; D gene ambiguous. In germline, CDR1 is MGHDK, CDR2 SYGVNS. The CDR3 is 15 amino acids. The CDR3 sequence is CASSDRHGSNQLQHF. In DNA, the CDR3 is TGTGCCAGCAGTGACAGACACGGAAGCAATCAGCTCCAGCATTTT.